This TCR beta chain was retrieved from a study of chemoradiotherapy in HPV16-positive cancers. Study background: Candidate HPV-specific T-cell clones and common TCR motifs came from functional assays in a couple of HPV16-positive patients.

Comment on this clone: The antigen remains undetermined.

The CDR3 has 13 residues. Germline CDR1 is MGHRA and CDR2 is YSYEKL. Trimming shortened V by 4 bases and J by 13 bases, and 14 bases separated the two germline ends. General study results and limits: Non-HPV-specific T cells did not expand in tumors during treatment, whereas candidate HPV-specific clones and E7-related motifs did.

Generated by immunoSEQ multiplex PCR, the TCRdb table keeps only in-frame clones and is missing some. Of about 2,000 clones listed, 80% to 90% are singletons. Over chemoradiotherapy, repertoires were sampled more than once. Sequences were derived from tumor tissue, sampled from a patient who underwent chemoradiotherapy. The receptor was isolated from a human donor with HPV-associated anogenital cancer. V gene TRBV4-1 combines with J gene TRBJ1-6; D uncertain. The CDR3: CASSLNTVSPLHF. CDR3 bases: TGCGCCAGCAGCCTCAACACCGTTTCTCCCCTCCACTTT.